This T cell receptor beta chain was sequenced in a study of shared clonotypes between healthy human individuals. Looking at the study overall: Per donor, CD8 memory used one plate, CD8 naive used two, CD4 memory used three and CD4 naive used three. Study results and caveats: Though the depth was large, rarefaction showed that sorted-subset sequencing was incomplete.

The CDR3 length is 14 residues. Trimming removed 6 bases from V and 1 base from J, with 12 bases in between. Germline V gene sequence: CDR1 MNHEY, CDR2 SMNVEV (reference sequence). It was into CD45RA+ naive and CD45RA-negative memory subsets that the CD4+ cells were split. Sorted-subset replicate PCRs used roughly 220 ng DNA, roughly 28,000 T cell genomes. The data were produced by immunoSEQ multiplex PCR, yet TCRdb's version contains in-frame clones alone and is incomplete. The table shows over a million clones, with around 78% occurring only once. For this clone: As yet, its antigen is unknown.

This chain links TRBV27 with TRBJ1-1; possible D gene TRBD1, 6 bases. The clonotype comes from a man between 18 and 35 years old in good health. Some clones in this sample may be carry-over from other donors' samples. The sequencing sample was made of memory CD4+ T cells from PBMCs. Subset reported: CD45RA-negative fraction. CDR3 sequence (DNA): TGTGCCAGCAGACGGACAGTTTCGAACACTGAAGCTTTCTTT. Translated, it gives CASRRTVSNTEAFF.